These 24 T cell receptor beta chains were all obtained from the same sample, sequenced in a study of shared clonotypes between healthy human individuals. Assay: immunoSEQ multiplex PCR; the TCRdb copy retains only in-frame clones and omits some. The table shows about 2.4 million clones, with over 85% occurring only once. The sample consisted of naive CD4+ T cells from PBMCs. Specified subset: CD45RA+ positively selected. The receptors here all came from a man between 18 and 35 years old in good health. Some clones in this sample may be carry-over from other donors' samples.

The chain couples TRBV27 to TRBJ2-1, with D perhaps matching TRBD2 (6 bases). Germline V lookup: CDR1 MNHEY, CDR2 SMNVEV (reference sequence). The CDR3 contains 17 residues. The ends were cut back, 6 bases at V and 0 bases at J, with 18 bases in the middle. In DNA, the CDR3 is TGTGCCAGCAGGCCCTTTCCTCTAGCGTTCTCCTACAATGAGCAGTTCTTC. This translates into CASRPFPLAFSYNEQFF.

V gene TRBV28 combines with J gene TRBJ2-5; the match to TRBD1 covers 7 bases. This CDR3 contains 15 residues. The trim removed 6 bases at V and 2 bases at J, leaving 9 bases unmatched. Germline values: CDR1 MDHEN, CDR2 SYDVKM. CDR3 DNA: TGTGCCAGCAGCCATCCCGGGACAGAGCAAGAGACCCAGTACTTC. Amino acid sequence: CASSHPGTEQETQYF.

The CDR3 loop is CATHMRHKLFF. CDR3 DNA sequence: TGTGCCACCCACATGAGACATAAACTGTTTTTT. The V and J genes are TRBV6-4 and TRBJ1-4; D not resolved. The CDR3 sequence is 11 residues long. Per germline, CDR1 MRHNA and CDR2 SNTAGT. Trimming pared 10 bases from V and 11 bases from J, leaving 14 bases between.

The sample holds one count of this clone. The CDR3 DNA follows: TGTGCCATCAGCACCACCGGGACAGGGAAGGTTAATGAGCAGTTCTTC. Encoded protein: CAISTTGTGKVNEQFF. This chain links TRBV10-3 with TRBJ2-1, with 9 positions matching TRBD1. J lost 7 bases, V lost 6 bases, and 13 bases had no gene match. CDR1 is ENHRY and CDR2 is SYGVKD in the germline V gene. The length of the CDR3 is 16 residues.

The rearrangement joins TRBV5-1 to TRBJ2-2, with D possibly matching TRBD1 (5 bases). This CDR3 contains 14 residues. The germline V gene has CDR1 SGHRS and CDR2 YFSETQ. V was pared by 2 bases and J by 7 bases, with 12 bases between. The CDR3 region has the DNA TGCGCCAGCAGCTTCAGGGTGCGTGGCGGGGAGCTGTTTTTT. Translation: CASSFRVRGGELFF.

The gene calls are TRBV28 and TRBJ2-4; 7 bases align to TRBD2. The ends lost 5 bases at V and 7 bases at J; junction bases unmatched: 17. Germline CDR1 is MDHEN and CDR2 is SYDVKM. This CDR3 spans 17 amino acids. The DNA for the CDR3 is TGTGCCAGCAGTCGGTTGCAGGGAGGGCCGAGGAAGAACATTCAGTACTTC. Its translation is CASSRLQGGPRKNIQYF.

This clone appeared once. This chain connects TRBV25-1 to TRBJ1-5, with a tentative D call TRBD1 (5 bases). CDR3 length: 18 amino acids. Germline V gene lookup returns CDR1 MGHDK and CDR2 SYGVNS. V gave up 0 bases and J gave up 5 bases, with 20 bases separating them. CDR3 sequence: CASSEYSQWVWGDQPQHF. Written as DNA, the CDR3 is TGTGCCAGCAGTGAATATTCTCAATGGGTTTGGGGGGATCAGCCCCAGCATTTT.

The genes are TRBV5-4 and TRBJ1-1; no clear D gene. Germline CDR1 is SGHNT and CDR2 is YYREEE (reference sequence). V lost 9 bases, J lost 5 bases, and 17 bases lay in between. The CDR3 consists of 13 residues. CDR3 residues: CATGGGSRTEAFF. The CDR3 region has the DNA TGTGCCACGGGAGGAGGGAGTAGAACTGAAGCTTTCTTT. The whole variable domain, remainder taken from reference TRBV5-4 and TRBJ1-1, is ETGVTQSPTHLIKTRGQQVTLRCSSQSGHNTVSWYQQALGQGPQFIFQYYREEENGRGNFPPRFSGLQFPNYSSELNVNALELDDSALYLCATGGGSRTEAFFGQGTRLTVV.

V and J are TRBV6-4 and TRBJ2-6; TRBD1 aligns across 8 bases. From germline, CDR1 is MRHNA and CDR2 SNTAGT. CDR3 length: 18 amino acids. The V and J ends lost 6 bases and 0 bases, in that order; junction bases with no gene match: 10. Here the CDR3 DNA reads TGTGCCAGCAGCCTCACCGGGACAGGCTCCTCTGGGGCCAACGTCCTGACTTTC. This encodes CASSLTGTGSSGANVLTF.

The V gene is TRBV6-5, the J gene TRBJ1-5; D gene uncertain. The CDR3 contains 14 residues. Germline V gene data show CDR1 as MNHEY and CDR2 as SVGAGI. The V end was cut by 5 bases, the J end by 5 bases, with 13 bases between. The CDR3 loop reads CASSRKWRDQPQHF. The CDR3 nucleotides read TGTGCCAGCAGTAGGAAGTGGAGGGATCAGCCCCAGCATTTT.

The rearrangement links TRBV2 to TRBJ2-4; D is tentatively TRBD1 or TRBD2 (5 bases each). Per the germline V gene, CDR1 is SNHLY and CDR2 is FYNNEI. V was clipped by 6 bases and J by 5 bases, with 14 bases between them. The CDR3 runs 14 residues. Here the CDR3 reads CASRRTWGQNIQYF. As DNA, the CDR3 is TGTGCCAGCAGGCGTACTTGGGGACAAAACATTCAGTACTTC.

The chain recombines TRBV28 with TRBJ1-6; 9 nucleotides agree with TRBD1. Germline CDR1 reads MDHEN; CDR2 reads SYDVKM. CDR3 length: 14 amino acids. Unmatched junction bases numbered 7, after V lost 8 bases and J lost 8 bases. The CDR3 nucleotides read TGTGCCAGCCGATTACAGGGGGCCTATTCACCCCTCCACTTT. This codes for CASRLQGAYSPLHF. Full variable domain (remainder filled in from reference TRBV28 and TRBJ1-6): DVKVTQSSRYLVKRTGEKVFLECVQDMDHENMFWYRQDPGLGLRLIYFSYDVKMKEKGDIPEGYSVSREKKERFSLILESASTNQTSMYLCASRLQGAYSPLHFGNGTRLTVT.

The chain couples TRBV5-6 to TRBJ2-7; 9 nucleotides align to TRBD1. The junction had 4 bases not matched to a gene; V was cut back by 0 bases and J by 3 bases. There are 15 residues in the CDR3. The germline V gene has CDR1 SGHDT and CDR2 YYEEEE. CDR3 region: CASSLARTGVYEQYF. Written as DNA, the CDR3 is TGTGCCAGCAGCTTGGCACGGACAGGGGTCTACGAGCAGTACTTC.

V gene TRBV5-1 combines with J gene TRBJ1-5; D is undetermined. The CDR3 loop spans 16 amino acids. Germline assignment: CDR1 SGHRS and CDR2 YFSETQ. With 0 bases removed from V and 2 bases from J, the gap between germline ends came to 12 bases. CDR3 sequence: CASSLGGWAGNQPQHF. As DNA, the CDR3 is TGCGCCAGCAGCTTGGGGGGATGGGCAGGCAATCAGCCCCAGCATTTT.

The rearrangement links TRBV27 to TRBJ1-4, with unresolved D. Trimming cost V 1 base and J 0 bases, with 9 bases left between them. Looked up from germline, CDR1 is MNHEY and CDR2 is SMNVEV (reference sequence). The CDR3 covers 16 residues. In nucleotides, the CDR3 is TGTGCCAGCAGTTTATGGAGGAGTTCAACTAATGAAAAACTGTTTTTT. As protein: CASSLWRSSTNEKLFF.

The CDR3 coding sequence is TGCGCCAGCGGTGTCCGACAGGGGTTGGTCGGGGAGCTGTTTTTT. Translation gives CASGVRQGLVGELFF. The gene calls are TRBV10-2 and TRBJ2-2; TRBD1 matches 8 bases. The CDR3 is 15 amino acids. V lost 8 bases, J lost 7 bases, and 12 bases stayed unmatched. Germline V gene data show CDR1 as WSHSY and CDR2 as SAAADI.

Written as DNA, the CDR3 is TGTGCCTGGTCGGGACGGTCCTACGAGCAGTACTTC. Translated, it gives CAWSGRSYEQYF. This rearrangement joins TRBV30 to TRBJ2-7; D could derive from TRBD1 or TRBD2 (5 bases each). This CDR3 has 12 amino acids. Per the germline V gene, CDR1 is GTSNPN and CDR2 is SVGIG (reference sequence). Trimming stripped 5 bases from V and 1 base from J, with 9 bases between.

Concerning this clone: Other DNA sequences within the sample encode an identical CDR3. The chain is built from TRBV30 and TRBJ1-4, with D perhaps matching TRBD1 (5 bases). Germline V gene sequence: CDR1 GTSNPN, CDR2 SVGIG (reference sequence). The CDR3 sequence is 11 residues long. Trimming left V 3 bases short and J 8 bases short, with 7 bases between. CDR3 sequence (DNA): TGTGCCTGGAGGGGGGTCGAAAAACTGTTTTTT. Translation gives CAWRGVEKLFF.

The chain employs TRBV9 and TRBJ2-3; 9 bases map to TRBD2. CDR3 size: 17 residues. J lost 6 bases, V lost 0 bases, and 11 bases had no gene match. Per the germline V gene, CDR1 is SGDLS and CDR2 is YYNGEE. The CDR3: CASSVAVLAGFSDTQYF. The CDR3 nucleotides read TGTGCCAGCAGCGTAGCGGTCCTAGCGGGGTTCTCGGATACGCAGTATTTT.

The V and J genes are TRBV11-3 and TRBJ2-1; perhaps D is TRBD1 or TRBD2 (7 bases each). Germline V gene lookup returns CDR1 SGHNT and CDR2 YENEEA. The CDR3 has 12 amino acids. The V gene lost 3 bases and the J gene lost 9 bases, with 9 bases spanning the gap. The CDR3 DNA reads as TGTGCCAGCAGCTTCAGGGGGGGTGAGCAGTTCTTC. Amino acid sequence: CASSFRGGEQFF. Supplemented by reference TRBV11-3 and TRBJ2-1, the full variable domain reads EAGVVQSPRYKIIEKKQPVAFWCNPISGHNTLYWYLQNLGQGPELLIRYENEEAVDDSQLPKDRFSAERLKGVDSTLKIQPAELGDSAVYLCASSFRGGEQFFGPGTRLTVL.

CDR3: CASSSRDRVGGYGYTF. The CDR3 DNA reads TGTGCCAGCAGCTCCCGGGACAGGGTAGGAGGCTATGGCTACACCTTC. The chain recombines TRBV11-2 with TRBJ1-2, with 9 bases aligning to TRBD1. CDR1 is SGHAT, CDR2 FQNNGV, per germline. V trimming: 4 bases; J trimming: 4 bases; junction bases outside the gene matches: 10. There are 16 residues in the CDR3.

This clone was seen only once. J is TRBJ2-2 and V is TRBV7-9; TRBD1 matches at 9 bases. This CDR3 spans 14 amino acids. Germline assignment: CDR1 SEHNR and CDR2 FQNEAQ (reference sequence). The junction had 2 bases not matched to a gene; V was cut back by 2 bases and J by 7 bases. For the CDR3, the DNA is TGTGCCAGCAGCTTAAGACAGGGGGTCGGGGAGCTGTTTTTT. Protein product: CASSLRQGVGELFF.

This sequence joins TRBV19 and TRBJ1-3; D is perhaps TRBD1 (5 bases). V was trimmed by 4 bases and J by 0 bases, leaving 10 bases between them. CDR1 is LNHDA, CDR2 SQIVND, per germline (reference sequence). The CDR3 consists of 15 residues. The CDR3 protein is CASSRTGTSGNTIYF. CDR3 in DNA: TGTGCCAGTAGTAGAACAGGAACCTCTGGAAACACCATATATTTT.

The gene calls are TRBV2 and TRBJ2-7, with D unresolved. V lost 8 bases, J lost 1 base, and 9 bases lay in between. CDR3 length: 12 residues. Germline V lookup: CDR1 SNHLY, CDR2 FYNNEI. As DNA, the CDR3 is TGTGCCAGCCTGGGCAGATCCTACGAGCAGTACTTC. Translation gives CASLGRSYEQYF.